Presented here are 9 T cell receptor beta chains from one specimen sequenced in a study of blood T cell repertoires in COVID-19. Profiled with immunoSEQ multiplex PCR; TCRdb holds only in-frame clones, not every one. The sample records about 670,000 clones, about 90% being singletons. The sample consisted of peripheral blood. The receptors stem from a woman younger than 35 with acute or convalescent COVID-19.

The chain has TRBV7-9 and TRBJ2-5; unclear D gene. CDR3 length equals 15 residues. Germline-derived CDR1 and CDR2 are SEHNR and FQNEAQ (reference sequence). V lost 1 base and J lost 2, with 11 bases in between. The CDR3 spells CASSLGHSTQETQYF. The CDR3 DNA reads as TGTGCCAGCAGCTTAGGCCACTCAACGCAAGAGACCCAGTACTTC.

The rearrangement joins TRBV30 to TRBJ1-2; D perhaps matches TRBD1 (6 bases). The ends were cut back, 4 bases at V and 7 bases at J, with 13 bases in the middle. This CDR3 comprises 12 residues. Germline V gene data show CDR1 as GTSNPN and CDR2 as SVGIG (reference sequence). In DNA form, the CDR3 reads TGTGCCTGGACCCAACGGGGGGCTGGCTACACCTTC. Translation gives CAWTQRGAGYTF.

The chain is built from TRBV6-2 or TRBV6-3 and TRBJ1-4; D possibly corresponds to TRBD1 (5 bases). The V end lost 5 bases, the J end lost 8 bases, and 18 bases lay between the germline ends. Germline CDR1 reads MNHEY; CDR2 reads SVGEGT. The CDR3 is made up of 15 amino acids. The CDR3 loop is CASSGGDFEGEKLFF. CDR3 sequence (DNA): TGTGCCAGCAGTGGGGGGGACTTTGAAGGGGAAAAACTGTTTTTT.

The sample holds one count of this clone. The junction does not match germline at one end; this may be a read error. The CDR3 DNA follows: TGTGCCAACAGCTTATTTCTTAATGAAAAACTGTTTTTT. Protein sequence: CANSLFLNEKLFF. The chain has TRBV7-2 and TRBJ1-4, with D unclear. CDR3 length: 13 residues. The germline gives CDR1 SGHTA, CDR2 FQGNSA.

The J gene is TRBJ1-4, the V gene TRBV11-2; the D is unclear. Deletions cut 5 bases from V and 7 bases from J, with 14 bases between. The CDR3 has 14 amino acids. Germline loops: CDR1 SGHAT, CDR2 FQNNGV. CDR3 residues: CASSPRVIGEKLFF. The CDR3 DNA reads as TGTGCCAGCAGCCCCCGGGTGATCGGTGAAAAACTGTTTTTT.

In nucleotides, the CDR3 is TGCAGCGTCAGGGAGGGAGGCTCTGAAGCTTTCTTT. The encoded protein is CSVREGGSEAFF. The chain recombines TRBV29-1 with TRBJ1-1, with D possibly being TRBD1 (5 bases). The V gene lost 6 bases and the J gene lost 6 bases, with 14 bases spanning the gap. The CDR3 sequence is 12 residues long. In germline, CDR1 is SQVTM, CDR2 ANQGSEA.

For this clone: The junction departs from the called germline gene at one end, perhaps through a read error. The genes are TRBV7-8 and TRBJ1-5; 10 nucleotides align to TRBD1. Germline-derived CDR1 and CDR2 are SGHVS and FQNEAQ. The CDR3 length is 16 residues. The CDR3 spells CASSLEGQGINQPQHF. The CDR3 bases are TGTGCCAGCAGTTTAGAGGGACAGGGGATCAATCAGCCCCAGCATTTT.

The chain joins TRBV10-3 to TRBJ1-1; TRBD1 might be the D (5 bases). The germline gives CDR1 ENHRY, CDR2 SYGVKD. The CDR3 totals 15 residues. V dropped 6 bases and J dropped 6 bases, with 20 bases sitting between them. The CDR3 nucleotides are TGTGCCATCAGCCTTGACACCCAAGGGGCCGCTGAAGCTTTCTTT. This gives the protein CAISLDTQGAAEAFF.

The gene calls are TRBV3-1 (or the pseudogene TRBV3-2) and TRBJ2-7; tentatively, D is TRBD1 (6 bases). The CDR3 is made up of 14 amino acids. Germline CDR1 and CDR2: LGHDT and YNNKEL (reference sequence). V dropped 4 bases and J dropped 4 bases, with 14 bases sitting between them. CDR3 sequence: CASSPRQETYEQYF. The CDR3 DNA is TGTGCCAGCAGCCCGCGACAGGAGACTTACGAGCAGTACTTC.